The rows below give T cell receptor beta chains drawn from one sample of a study of T cell changes during pregnancy in multiple sclerosis. Method: immunoSEQ multiplex PCR; TCRdb's copy keeps in-frame clones and lacks some. Among 90,000 to 120,000 clones listed, about 92% were seen once. Material: peripheral blood, obtained in the second trimester of pregnancy. These receptors were collected from a female donor with multiple sclerosis, enrolled in a pregnancy study. CDR3s include the opening cysteine and the closing phenylalanine or tryptophan. Each record gives: D gene, clone size, V gene, J gene, CDR3 DNA, CDR3 protein. D genes are given only for firm matches. The size entry is marked missing in some rows and otherwise reads once, few, many or a size class.

>NA|NA|TRBV30|TRBJ1-5
TGTGCCTGGAGTTCTCAAGGGGGTAATCAGCCCCAGCATTTT
CAWSSQGGNQPQHF
>TRBD2|NA|TRBV19|TRBJ2-3
TGTGCCAGTAGTCCCCTAGCGGGGGGGCTGAAAGATACGCAGTATTTT
CASSPLAGGLKDTQYF
>TRBD2|few|TRBV11-3|TRBJ2-1
TGTGCCAGCAGCTTAGCGACTAGCGGGAGGCATGAGCAGTTCTTC
CASSLATSGRHEQFF
>TRBD2|NA|TRBV28|TRBJ2-7
TGTGCCAGCAGTCTCCCGTGGTTAGCGGGAGTTTACGAGCAGTACTTC
CASSLPWLAGVYEQYF
>NA|NA|TRBV19|TRBJ2-1
TGTGCCAGTAGGGCGGGACAGAAGTCCTCCTACAATGAGCAGTTCTTC
CASRAGQKSSYNEQFF
>NA|NA|TRBV19|TRBJ1-5
TGTGCCAGTAGTATGCCCGGGGATCAGCCCCAGCATTTT
CASSMPGDQPQHF
>NA|NA|TRBV19|TRBJ2-3
TGTGCCAGTGGGGGCCGTTGGGATACGCAGTATTTT
CASGGRWDTQYF
>NA|NA|TRBV28|TRBJ2-7
TGTGCCAGCCGATCACAGGGAACCTACGAGCAGTACTTC
CASRSQGTYEQYF
>NA|NA|TRBV6-1|TRBJ2-1
TGTGCCAGCAGTGAAAACACGATAAACAATGAGCAGTTCTTC
CASSENTINNEQFF
>TRBD2|NA|TRBV6-1|TRBJ2-1
TGTGCCAGCAAAGCGGGACTAGCGGACAATGAGCAGTTCTTC
CASKAGLADNEQFF
>NA|once|TRBV28|TRBJ1-5
TGTGCCAGCAGGACCTCAGGGGCGGCTCAGCCCCAGCATTTT
CASRTSGAAQPQHF
>TRBD1|NA|TRBV9|TRBJ2-5
TGTGCCAGCAGCGCGACAGGGGGTTGGGAGACCCAGTACTTC
CASSATGGWETQYF
>NA|NA|TRBV11-3|TRBJ2-3
TGTGCCAGCAGCTTGGAGCGATACACAGATACGCAGTATTTT
CASSLERYTDTQYF
>TRBD1|NA|TRBV4-2|TRBJ1-2
TGTGCCAGCAGCCTCCAGGGGGCAGATGGCTACACCTTC
CASSLQGADGYTF
>TRBD1|NA|TRBV7-9|TRBJ2-3
TGTGCCAGCAGCTCGGACAGGGGATATAGCACAGATACGCAGTATTTT
CASSSDRGYSTDTQYF
>NA|NA|TRBV27|TRBJ2-7
TGTGCCAGCCGGAGGGTGTTGCAGGGGACAGAGCTCTACGAGCAGTACTTC
CASRRVLQGTELYEQYF
>TRBD1|NA|TRBV7-8|TRBJ1-1
TGTGCCACAACTACGACAGGGATATTTACTGAAGCTTTCTTT
CATTTTGIFTEAFF
>TRBD1|NA|TRBV6-6|TRBJ2-7
TGTGCCAGCAGTTCCCGACAGGGGGCTTACGAGCAGTACTTC
CASSSRQGAYEQYF
>TRBD2|NA|TRBV7-3|TRBJ2-2
TGTGCCAGCAGCCAACTGGGACTAGACACCGGGGAGCTGTTTTTT
CASSQLGLDTGELFF
>NA|once|TRBV5-6|TRBJ2-7
TGTGCCAGCAGCGCCAGCTCTAGGGGCCCATCTCGTGAGCAGTACTTC
CASSASSRGPSREQYF
>NA|NA|TRBV5-4|TRBJ1-2
TGTGCCAGCAGCTTGGGGTCGGCTAACTATGGCTACACCTTC
CASSLGSANYGYTF
>TRBD2|NA|TRBV6-1|TRBJ2-5
TGTGCCAGCAGTGGCGGACTAGCGGGGCAAGAGACCCAGTACTTC
CASSGGLAGQETQYF
>NA|NA|TRBV16|TRBJ2-4
TGTGCCAGCAGCCACCTAACAGGGGCCAAAAACATTCAGTACTTC
CASSHLTGAKNIQYF